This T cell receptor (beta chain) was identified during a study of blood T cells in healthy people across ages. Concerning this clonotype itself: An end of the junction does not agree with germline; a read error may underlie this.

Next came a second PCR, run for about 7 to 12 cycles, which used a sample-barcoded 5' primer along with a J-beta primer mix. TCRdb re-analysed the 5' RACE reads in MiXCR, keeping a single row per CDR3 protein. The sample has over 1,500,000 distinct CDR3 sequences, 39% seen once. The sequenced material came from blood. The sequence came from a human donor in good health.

The CDR3 loop is CASSPTGLAGGIQGTQYF. For the CDR3, the DNA is TGTGCCAGCTCACCGACCGGACTAGCGGGGGGTATCCAAGGGACCCAGTACTTC. V gene TRBV18 combines with J gene TRBJ2-5; 14 bases are shared with TRBD2. Germline V CDR1 and CDR2: KGHSH, LQKENI. The length of the CDR3 is 18 residues.